The 27 T cell receptor beta chains below were found in one sample sequenced in a study of monozygotic twins with inflammatory bowel disease. TCRdb reanalyzed the 5' RACE reads, giving one entry per CDR3 protein sequence and no DNA. There are some 170,000 distinct CDR3 sequences in the sample, with 2.4% held by the top ten. The sample taken for sequencing was blood. These receptors all come from a human donor with ulcerative colitis or Crohn's disease, or a healthy co-twin of an affected twin (not recorded which).

The chain uses TRBV6-6 and TRBJ2-5; with no DNA, the TCRdb D assignment of TRBD2 cannot be verified. This CDR3 comprises 14 residues. Germline values: CDR1 MNHNY, CDR2 SVGAGI (reference sequence). The chain's CDR3 is CASSYWAGEETQYF.

The chain links TRBV7-9 to TRBJ2-7; the TCRdb call, TRBD2, lacks DNA for checking. This CDR3 has 17 amino acids. The germline gives CDR1 SEHNR, CDR2 FQNEAQ (reference sequence). This chain's CDR3 is CASSLPTQGLAEYEQYF.

V gene TRBV4-1 combines with J gene TRBJ2-5; TCRdb calls TRBD2, which cannot be checked without DNA. Germline V lookup: CDR1 MGHRA, CDR2 YSYEKL. CDR3 size: 14 residues. CDR3 residues: CASSQGLFQETQYF.

This rearrangement joins TRBV12-3 or TRBV12-4 to TRBJ2-1. The CDR3 length is 14 residues. The CDR3 protein is CASSYESSYNEQFF.

The rearrangement links TRBV12-3 or TRBV12-4 to TRBJ1-6; the TCRdb call, TRBD1, lacks DNA for checking. This CDR3 spans 13 amino acids. Here the CDR3 reads CASQRGRDSPLHF.

J is TRBJ2-7 and V is TRBV19; TCRdb's D gene call, TRBD2, goes unchecked for lack of DNA. In germline, CDR1 is LNHDA, CDR2 SQIVND (reference sequence). There are 13 residues in the CDR3. This chain's CDR3 is CASSKGLVLEQYF.

This chain connects TRBV12-3 or TRBV12-4 to TRBJ1-1. The CDR3 extends over 14 amino acids. The CDR3 sequence is CASSFINVNTEAFF.

J is TRBJ2-7 and V is TRBV3-1. CDR3 length: 14 residues. Germline V gene lookup returns CDR1 LGHDT and CDR2 YNNKEL (reference sequence). This chain's CDR3 is CASSQDRQAYEQYF.

The rearrangement joins TRBV7-2 to TRBJ2-3; TCRdb proposes TRBD2, but this gene call is untestable without DNA. CDR1 SGHTA and CDR2 FQGNSA come from the germline V gene. This CDR3 has 17 residues. The CDR3: CASSLGWWREDTDTQYF.

The rearrangement links TRBV6-1 to TRBJ1-1. The CDR3 is made up of 11 amino acids. Germline loops: CDR1 MNHNS, CDR2 SASEGT. CDR3 protein: CATRQLIEAFF.

CDR3 sequence reads: CASSLEVRGLEAFF. The rearrangement joins TRBV5-5 to TRBJ1-1; TCRdb proposes TRBD1, but this gene call is untestable without DNA. This CDR3 region has 14 residues. Looked up from germline, CDR1 is SGHKS and CDR2 is YYEKEE (reference sequence).

This sequence joins TRBV19 and TRBJ2-1. Germline values: CDR1 LNHDA, CDR2 SQIVND (reference sequence). CDR3 length: 14 amino acids. The CDR3 loop is CASSIGNTYNEQFF.

V usage is TRBV5-1 and J usage is TRBJ2-1; TCRdb's D call of TRBD1 is untestable without DNA. CDR3 length: 18 residues. Germline-derived CDR1 and CDR2 are SGHRS and YFSETQ. The CDR3 is CASSLADRMGGLNNEQFF. Together with reference TRBV5-1 and TRBJ2-1, the CDR3 gives the full variable domain: KAGVTQTPRYLIKTRGQQVTLSCSPISGHRSVSWYQQTPGQGLQFLFEYFSETQRNKGNFPGRFSGRQFSNSRSEMNVSTLELGDSALYLCASSLADRMGGLNNEQFFGPGTRLTVL.

V is TRBV9 and J is TRBJ2-7; lacking DNA, the TRBD2 call made by TCRdb goes unchecked. This CDR3 comprises 14 residues. From germline, CDR1 is SGDLS and CDR2 YYNGEE. CDR3 in amino acids: CASSVAATTYEQYF.

The genes are TRBV24-1 and TRBJ2-2; absent DNA, TCRdb's TRBD1 call cannot be checked. CDR1 is KGHDR and CDR2 is SFDVKD in the germline V gene. CDR3 size: 15 residues. CDR3 region: CATSAPGTLTGELFF.

V and J are TRBV7-9 and TRBJ2-2. The CDR3 is 14 residues long. In germline, CDR1 is SEHNR, CDR2 FQNEAQ (reference sequence). Here the CDR3 reads CASSFSPNTGELFF.

The chain is built from TRBV15 and TRBJ2-3. CDR3 size: 16 residues. Per germline, CDR1 LNHNV and CDR2 YYDKDF (reference sequence). CDR3 sequence reads: CATSRGLVVGTDTQYF.

The chain's CDR3 is CSASETRESLTDTQYF. The rearrangement links TRBV20-1 to TRBJ2-3; without DNA, the TCRdb call of TRBD1 cannot be checked. CDR1 DFQATT and CDR2 SNEGSKA come from the germline V gene (reference sequence). CDR3 length equals 16 residues.

CDR3 in amino acids: CASRGGSHLYNEQFF. The V and J genes are TRBV2 and TRBJ2-1; with no DNA, the TCRdb D assignment of TRBD1 cannot be verified. CDR1 and CDR2 (germline): SNHLY, FYNNEI. This CDR3 has 15 amino acids. Full variable domain (missing parts from reference TRBV2 and TRBJ2-1): EPEVTQTPSHQVTQMGQEVILRCVPISNHLYFYWYRQILGQKVEFLVSFYNNEISEKSEIFDDQFSVERPDGSNFTLKIRSTKLEDSAMYFCASRGGSHLYNEQFFGPGTRLTVL.

The chain joins TRBV20-1 to TRBJ1-1. The CDR3 runs to 16 residues. CDR1 is DFQATT, CDR2 SNEGSKA, per germline (reference sequence). CDR3 residues: CSARAQMAEPNTEAFF.

V gene TRBV5-1 combines with J gene TRBJ1-1. The CDR3 length is 13 residues. From germline, CDR1 is SGHRS and CDR2 YFSETQ. CDR3 amino acids: CASREAGNTEAFF.

V and J are TRBV12-3 or TRBV12-4 and TRBJ2-7; there is no DNA to check the TCRdb D call of TRBD2. The CDR3 has 15 amino acids. CDR3 region: CASSLYGSAYYEQYF.

V and J are TRBV20-1 and TRBJ1-1. CDR1 is DFQATT and CDR2 is SNEGSKA in the germline V gene (reference sequence). This CDR3 contains 14 residues. CDR3 amino acids: CSARVGPANTEAFF.

The V call is TRBV19, the J call TRBJ1-1; TCRdb designates TRBD1, a call that cannot be tested without DNA. Germline V lookup: CDR1 LNHDA, CDR2 SQIVND (reference sequence). This CDR3 is 14 amino acids long. CDR3 loop: CASSNLRGETEAFF.

The chain carries TRBV27 and TRBJ2-4; lacking DNA, the TRBD2 call made by TCRdb goes unchecked. Per the germline V gene, CDR1 is MNHEY and CDR2 is SMNVEV (reference sequence). This CDR3 has 13 residues. CDR3 sequence: CASSQGLAYIQYF.

This chain connects TRBV5-1 to TRBJ2-2; TCRdb's assignment of TRBD2 cannot be checked, as there is no DNA. Germline values: CDR1 SGHRS, CDR2 YFSETQ. The CDR3 runs 15 residues. This chain's CDR3 is CASSLGVDRPLALFF.

This chain links TRBV6-4 with TRBJ2-3; TCRdb's D call, TRBD2, is unchecked because there is no DNA. This CDR3 region has 15 residues. Germline V gene data show CDR1 as MRHNA and CDR2 as SNTAGT. CDR3 in amino acids: CASSARSGDTDTQYF.